What follows are 13 T cell receptor beta chains derived from one specimen sequenced in a study of ipilimumab plus nivolumab after autologous stem cell transplantation. This table comes from immunoSEQ multiplex PCR, and its TCRdb copy is limited to in-frame clones, with some not included. The table shows 15,000 or so clones, with 81% occurring only once. Sequences were derived from PBMCs, sampled in a trial of ipilimumab plus nivolumab as post-transplant consolidation. These TCRs come from a male donor with diffuse large B-cell lymphoma.

The chain carries TRBV9 and TRBJ1-3, with TRBD1 matching 7 bases. Germline trimming cut 3 bases from V and 0 bases from J; bases unmatched to any gene: 0. The CDR3 runs 14 residues. CDR1 and CDR2 from the germline V gene are SGDLS and YYNGEE. The CDR3 DNA follows: TGTGCCAGCAGCGGGACAGGCTCTGGAAACACCATATATTTT. Translated: CASSGTGSGNTIYF.

The CDR3 protein is CASSPTAVWEKLFF. The CDR3 DNA sequence: TGCGCCAGCAGCCCGACGGCGGTGTGGGAAAAACTGTTTTTT. The chain carries TRBV5-1 and TRBJ1-4; D not certain. V lost 4 bases and J 8 bases, leaving 15 bases between the germline ends. This CDR3 is 14 amino acids long. Germline CDR1 SGHRS, CDR2 YFSETQ.

This clone was detected only a few times. The chain carries TRBV4-1 and TRBJ1-4, with 7 bases fitting TRBD1. In germline, CDR1 is MGHRA, CDR2 YSYEKL. The CDR3 is made up of 16 amino acids. The V and J ends lost 3 bases and 1 base, in that order; junction bases with no gene match: 5. The CDR3 nucleotides are TGCGCCAGCAGCCAGAGACAGGGTAGAACTAATGAAAAACTGTTTTTT. Protein product: CASSQRQGRTNEKLFF.

The V and J genes are TRBV19 and TRBJ2-7; D tentatively fits TRBD1 or TRBD2 (5 bases each). The CDR3 length is 16 residues. The V end lost 3 bases, the J end lost 1 base, and 16 bases lay between the germline ends. Per germline, CDR1 LNHDA and CDR2 SQIVND (reference sequence). This CDR3 reads CASSIRDAEMSYEQYF. In DNA, the CDR3 is TGTGCCAGTAGTATCCGGGACGCCGAAATGTCCTACGAGCAGTACTTC.

By frequency in the sample, this clone is medium-sized. The chain employs TRBV19 and TRBJ2-7, with 9 nucleotides matching TRBD1. Per germline, CDR1 LNHDA and CDR2 SQIVND (reference sequence). The CDR3 totals 17 residues. The ends lost 0 bases at V and 5 bases at J; junction bases unmatched: 11. The CDR3 DNA is TGTGCCAGTAGTATAGATTGGAACAGGGGGCGACCCAACGAGCAGTACTTC. Translated, it gives CASSIDWNRGRPNEQYF.

This clone was seen once. V is TRBV4-1 and J is TRBJ2-2; a possible D gene is TRBD2 (6 bases). V lost 2 bases to trimming and J lost 2 bases, with 18 bases between them. Looked up from germline, CDR1 is MGHRA and CDR2 is YSYEKL. The CDR3 has 18 amino acids. The CDR3 loop is CASSQSLIGGVNTGELFF. In nucleotides, the CDR3 is TGCGCCAGCAGCCAATCCTTAATAGGAGGGGTAAACACCGGGGAGCTGTTTTTT.

The chain recombines TRBV7-2 with TRBJ1-6; D ambiguous. Deletions cut 6 bases from V and 7 bases from J, with 7 bases between. Per the germline V gene, CDR1 is SGHTA and CDR2 is FQGNSA. This CDR3 region has 12 residues. CDR3 in amino acids: CASREGNSPLHF. The CDR3 bases are TGTGCCAGCAGGGAAGGGAATTCACCCCTCCACTTT. The complete variable domain, with remaining parts taken from reference TRBV7-2 and TRBJ1-6, reads GAGVSQSPSNKVTEKGKDVELRCDPISGHTALYWYRQSLGQGLEFLIYFQGNSAPDKSGLPSDRFSAERTGGSVSTLTIQRTQQEDSAVYLCASREGNSPLHFGNGTRLTVT.

This chain links TRBV7-6 with TRBJ1-3; the D gene is possibly TRBD1 (5 bases). Germline V gene sequence: CDR1 SGHVS, CDR2 FNYEAQ. Trimming left V 1 base short and J 4 bases short, with 14 bases between. CDR3 length equals 16 residues. The CDR3 loop reads CASSLEGLSRGNTIYF. CDR3 nucleotide sequence: TGTGCCAGCAGCTTAGAGGGGTTGAGTCGCGGAAACACCATATATTTT.

V usage is TRBV5-4 and J usage is TRBJ1-4; TRBD1 aligns across 9 bases. In germline, CDR1 is SGHNT, CDR2 YYREEE (reference sequence). CDR3 size: 15 residues. Unmatched junction bases numbered 1, after V lost 0 bases and J lost 4 bases. The CDR3 nucleotides read TGTGCCAGCAGCTTGGGACAGGGGGGTAATGAAAAACTGTTTTTT. The encoded protein is CASSLGQGGNEKLFF.

The gene calls are TRBV5-4 and TRBJ1-2, with D hard to call. CDR3 length: 15 amino acids. The germline CDR1 and CDR2 sequences are SGHNT and YYREEE (reference sequence). Deletions cut 2 bases from V and 6 bases from J, with 17 bases between. As DNA, the CDR3 is TGTGCCAGCAGCTTACTAATCGGCAGAACGGATGGCTACACCTTC. It encodes CASSLLIGRTDGYTF.

This clone was recorded a few times. This chain connects TRBV7-9 to TRBJ1-5, with unresolved D. V lost 6 bases and J 3 bases, leaving 12 bases between the germline ends. CDR1 SEHNR and CDR2 FQNEAQ come from the germline V gene (reference sequence). The CDR3 covers 14 residues. This CDR3 is CASSHDGFNQPQHF. The CDR3 coding sequence is TGTGCCAGCAGTCATGACGGATTCAATCAGCCCCAGCATTTT.

The chain couples TRBV9 to TRBJ1-6, with TRBD1 matching over 7 bases. The CDR3 covers 17 residues. With 4 bases clipped from V and 0 bases from J, the junction kept 7 bases outside the gene matches. Germline lookup yields CDR1 SGDLS and CDR2 YYNGEE. CDR3 amino acids: CASSPETGSSYNSPLHF. CDR3 nucleotides: TGTGCCAGCAGCCCCGAGACAGGGAGCTCCTATAATTCACCCCTCCACTTT.

The rearrangement uses TRBV5-1 and TRBJ2-7; TRBD2 matches at 14 bases. The CDR3 is 15 amino acids. V lost 5 bases, J lost 3 bases, and 4 bases stayed unmatched. From germline, CDR1 is SGHRS and CDR2 YFSETQ. The CDR3 nucleotides are TGCGCCAGCAGGCAGGGACTAGCGGGGGTCTACGAGCAGTACTTC. It encodes CASRQGLAGVYEQYF. Full variable domain (rest looked up from reference TRBV5-1 and TRBJ2-7): KAGVTQTPRYLIKTRGQQVTLSCSPISGHRSVSWYQQTPGQGLQFLFEYFSETQRNKGNFPGRFSGRQFSNSRSEMNVSTLELGDSALYLCASRQGLAGVYEQYFGPGTRLTVT.